Listed below are T cell receptor beta chains from one sample, sequenced in a study of monozygotic twins with cystic fibrosis. Profiling relied on immunoSEQ multiplex PCR, and the TCRdb table lists in-frame clones only, not all of them. This sample has some 8,900 clones, with 98% to 99% found just once. Source material: blood. The receptors were gathered from a girl aged 2 to 9 with cystic fibrosis. CDR3s include the opening cysteine and the closing phenylalanine or tryptophan. A D gene is named only where the DNA matches it firmly. Some rows mark clone size as missing; the rest say once, few, many or name a class of expanded clone.

d_gene,abundance,j_gene,v_gene,CDR3nt,CDR3aa
-,-,TRBJ2-2,TRBV7-2,TGTGCCAGCAGCGTATTTCTAGCGTCGAAGAACACCGGGGAGCTGTTTTTT,CASSVFLASKNTGELFF
-,-,TRBJ2-7,TRBV27,TGTGCCAGCAGTTTCTCCACGGCCGGGGGCGAGCAGTACTTC,CASSFSTAGGEQYF
-,-,TRBJ2-3,TRBV9,TGTGCCAGCAGCGTAGAAATCTGGCCAGATACGCAGTATTTT,CASSVEIWPDTQYF
-,-,TRBJ2-3,TRBV6-5,TGTGCCAGCAGTTACCGGGGAGTTAGGGGCACAGATACGCAGTATTTT,CASSYRGVRGTDTQYF
TRBD1,-,TRBJ2-5,TRBV6-5,TGTGCCAGCCATACGGCAGGGGGTCAAGAGACCCAGTACTTC,CASHTAGGQETQYF
TRBD1,-,TRBJ2-5,TRBV10-3,TGTGCCATCAGTGGTTCGACAGGGCCCCAATGGGAGACCCAGTACTTC,CAISGSTGPQWETQYF
-,-,TRBJ1-1,TRBV28,TGTGCCAGCAGCTCGCCGGCAGGGCCTAACACTGAAGCTTTCTTT,CASSSPAGPNTEAFF
TRBD1,-,TRBJ1-1,TRBV28,TGTGCCAGCAGGAACTTCCGGGACAGGGGTAGGCCTGAAGCTTTCTTT,CASRNFRDRGRPEAFF
TRBD1,-,TRBJ2-1,TRBV14,TGTGCCAGCAGCCACATTAAAACAGGGGGTGCCGCTATCGGCTCCTACAATGAGCAGTTCTTC,CASSHIKTGGAAIGSYNEQFF
-,-,TRBJ2-4,TRBV7-2,TGTGCCAGCAGCTTTCTCGGGGGCGCGAACATTCAGTACTTC,CASSFLGGANIQYF
-,once,TRBJ1-1,TRBV6-5,TGTGCCAGCAGTTACTCCGGCGAATCCACTGAAGCTTTCTTT,CASSYSGESTEAFF
TRBD1,-,TRBJ2-7,TRBV6-5,TGTGCCAGCAGTTACACTAGACAGGGAATCTACGAGCAGTACTTC,CASSYTRQGIYEQYF
-,-,TRBJ1-1,TRBV4-1,TGCGCCAGCAGCCAAGAGCTAGGGACATTGACCACTGAAGCTTTCTTT,CASSQELGTLTTEAFF
-,once,TRBJ2-7,TRBV14,TGTGCCAGCAGCCAGTACAGGAGCTCCTACGAGCAGTACTTC,CASSQYRSSYEQYF
TRBD1,-,TRBJ2-5,TRBV27,TGTGCCAGCAGTTTACAACTCCGGGACAGGGGGCGTTTGGAGACCCAGTACTTC,CASSLQLRDRGRLETQYF
-,-,TRBJ2-7,TRBV27,TGTGCCAGCAGTTTAAACCGCCCGGGAGAGGATAGGTACGAGCAGTACTTC,CASSLNRPGEDRYEQYF
-,-,TRBJ2-6,TRBV29-1,TGCAGCGTCCTACCCAGACAGGAGTTCTCCCCCTCTGGGGCCAACGTCCTGACTTTC,CSVLPRQEFSPSGANVLTF
-,-,TRBJ1-1,TRBV20-1,TGCAGTGCACCGGACGTTTCCGAAGCTTTCTTT,CSAPDVSEAFF
-,-,TRBJ2-7,TRBV18,TGTGCCAGCTCAGCGGGACAACCCTCGGGCGAGCAGTACTTC,CASSAGQPSGEQYF
TRBD1,-,TRBJ1-2,TRBV5-1,TGCGCCAGCAGCTCATATCAGGGGGCGAGGGGCTACACCTTC,CASSSYQGARGYTF
-,-,TRBJ2-3,TRBV5-1,TGCGCCAGCAGCTTGGCTCTCTCTAGCACAGATACGCAGTATTTT,CASSLALSSTDTQYF
-,once,TRBJ2-1,TRBV6-5,TGTGCCAGCAGCTCAGGCTACAATGAGCAGTTCTTC,CASSSGYNEQFF